Included here is one T cell receptor beta chain sequence, with context. The specificity of this receptor is unknown. Base qualities are missing; no much larger clone stands one base away. This record belongs to a study of blood T cell repertoires in COVID-19 (dated by TCRdb to between 2020 and 2021). About the investigation overall: Samples covering the acute and convalescent phases of COVID-19 were provided by collaborators in the United States, Italy and Spain. Where HLA class I and class II types were available, the types were taken from metadata supplied by the sample provider, not from assay-based typing. The sample metadata nearly always contained a de-identified subject ID, COVID-19 status, age in years and sex. The repertoires were released in a freely available public database intended as a resource for research on the immune response to SARS-CoV-2. The prospective study material was composed of cDNA or gDNA derived from T cells, B-cell-depleted T cells, or PBMCs. Deeply sampled blood TCRbeta repertoires from subjects exposed to, actively infected with, or recovered from COVID-19 were included in the dataset. The samples were drawn from two sources: the first 160 participants of the ongoing ImmuneRACE study, and 1,200 or so subjects contributed by 6 global collaborators. Study-level results and caveats: The quantity of clinical and demographic metadata differed by source and by participant and was supplied without curation.

The CDR3, from cysteine to phenylalanine, totals 14 residues. Solely the CDR3 DNA is kept, with 42 bases framed from the first base. Via the germline V gene (reference sequence), CDR1 is MNHEY and CDR2 SMNVEV. V trim: 5 bases; J trim: 5 bases; unmatched bases: 6. In the prospective study, participants were roughly 18 to 95 years old, resided in about two dozen geographic areas of the United States, and were enrolled through a virtual design. In the prospective study, participants were assigned to cohorts based on the clinical history participants reported in a screening survey and a study questionnaire. For ImmuneRACE Cohort 3, a participant was defined as recovered based on two consecutive negative NP/OP PCR tests, clearance by a healthcare professional, or resolution of symptoms. In the prospective study, whole blood, serum and a nasopharyngeal or oropharyngeal swab were collected from each participant by mobile phlebotomists. Participants in the prospective study had the option to provide additional blood draws and questionnaires over a roughly two-month period. Before DNA extraction, blood samples from the prospective study were shipped at room temperature or frozen.

The immunoSEQ Assay, a bias-controlled multiplex PCR, was used to amplify TCRbeta CDR3 regions from genomic DNA. Regarding the original processing steps: The number of nucleated cells in each sample was estimated from the amplification of reference gene primers within the assay. To quantify the absolute abundance of each unique TCRbeta CDR3 rearrangement, sequence reads were collapsed and filtered. Productive Simpson clonality was computed per sample as the square root of Simpson's diversity index over productive rearrangements. Held by TCRdb, this immuneACCESS table contains in-frame sequences only and omits some clones. Under half of the omission traces to an unresolved V gene where checked; the cause of the rest is unknown. Clone size and the V and J calls come from that table; the DNA yielded D and trimming. For this sample the table gives fewer than 400,000 clones, of which 85% to 90% were detected only once. The ten largest clones capture 1.5% to 2% of the sample.

This sequence uses TRBV27 and TRBJ2-5; 9 middle bases align to TRBD1. Input material: PBMCs or T cells enriched from blood (not recorded which). This sequence was found in a woman in her twenties or thirties who had recovered from COVID-19. The CDR3 sequence is CASSAQGAVETQYF. The DNA is TGTGCCAGCAGTGCACAGGGGGCAGTGGAGACCCAGTACTTC.